This TCR beta chain was documented in a study of blood T cell repertoires in COVID-19. This clone was picked up a small number of times. Sequencing was performed with immunoSEQ multiplex PCR; in TCRdb, only in-frame clones are kept and a portion is missing. This table has roughly 55,000 clones, roughly three quarters appearing once. J lost 4 bases, V lost 6 bases, and 6 bases had no gene match. The CDR3 length is 15 residues. Per germline, CDR1 KGHSH and CDR2 LQKENI. The sample comprised peripheral blood. The chain combines TRBV18 with TRBJ1-1, with 12 positions matching TRBD1. This receptor was identified in a man aged 55-75 years with acute or convalescent COVID-19. CDR3 bases: TGTGCCAGCTCGGGGGACAGGGGGCGGAGCACTGAAGCTTTCTTT. Translation: CASSGDRGRSTEAFF.